Listed below are T cell receptor beta chains from one sample, sequenced in a study of cytomegalovirus exposure and HLA in healthy donors. The protocol was immunoSEQ multiplex PCR, while the TCRdb copy is restricted to in-frame clones and leaves out a portion. Of roughly 150,000 clones listed, approximately 96% were seen once; the top ten hold 0.89%. Specimen: PBMCs. The receptor set was obtained from a woman younger than 35 in good health and CMV-seronegative. CDR3s include the opening cysteine and the closing phenylalanine or tryptophan. D genes are given only for firm matches. Where a row states a size, it is once, few, many or the class of an expanded clone; other rows omit it.

abundance: NA; j_gene: TRBJ1-5; d_gene: TRBD1; v_gene: TRBV6-6; CDR3aa: CASSTSQGDGNQPQHF; CDR3nt: TGTGCCAGCAGTACATCTCAGGGGGATGGCAATCAGCCCCAGCATTTT
abundance: NA; j_gene: TRBJ2-3; d_gene: NA; v_gene: TRBV9; CDR3aa: CASSADGDGYTDTQYF; CDR3nt: TGTGCCAGCAGCGCCGACGGGGATGGGTACACAGATACGCAGTATTTT
abundance: NA; j_gene: TRBJ1-5; d_gene: NA; v_gene: TRBV10-3; CDR3aa: CAISESGGRSQPQHF; CDR3nt: TGTGCCATCAGTGAGTCGGGGGGGCGAAGTCAGCCCCAGCATTTT
abundance: NA; j_gene: TRBJ2-3; d_gene: NA; v_gene: TRBV11-2; CDR3aa: CASSTTGDTQYF; CDR3nt: TGTGCCAGCAGCACAACGGGTGATACGCAGTATTTT
abundance: once; j_gene: TRBJ1-2; d_gene: NA; v_gene: TRBV5-1; CDR3aa: CASSLDAGRLYGYTF; CDR3nt: TGCGCCAGCAGCTTGGATGCAGGGCGGCTGTATGGCTACACCTTC
abundance: NA; j_gene: TRBJ2-1; d_gene: NA; v_gene: TRBV11-2; CDR3aa: CASSAIRSGAQQFF; CDR3nt: TGTGCCAGCAGCGCCATTCGGTCGGGAGCACAGCAGTTCTTC
abundance: NA; j_gene: TRBJ2-2; d_gene: NA; v_gene: TRBV28; CDR3aa: CASEGSKGTGAGELFF; CDR3nt: TGTGCCAGCGAAGGATCTAAGGGAACAGGAGCCGGGGAGCTGTTTTTT
abundance: NA; j_gene: TRBJ2-2; d_gene: TRBD2; v_gene: TRBV15; CDR3aa: CATSERGGMVIASRGELFF; CDR3nt: TGTGCCACCAGCGAGCGGGGGGGCATGGTTATTGCTTCTCGCGGGGAGCTGTTTTTT
abundance: NA; j_gene: TRBJ2-7; d_gene: NA; v_gene: TRBV27; CDR3aa: CASSPTVGPYEQYF; CDR3nt: TGTGCCAGCAGTCCGACAGTAGGGCCCTACGAGCAGTACTTC
abundance: NA; j_gene: TRBJ1-4; d_gene: NA; v_gene: TRBV10-3; CDR3aa: CAISESGTSLFF; CDR3nt: TGTGCCATCAGTGAGTCCGGGACTTCTCTGTTTTTT
abundance: NA; j_gene: TRBJ1-2; d_gene: NA; v_gene: TRBV4-3; CDR3aa: CASSFYRDPHLGYTF; CDR3nt: TGCGCCAGCAGCTTTTACAGGGATCCCCACCTTGGCTACACCTTC
abundance: NA; j_gene: TRBJ1-2; d_gene: TRBD1; v_gene: TRBV5-1; CDR3aa: CASSLDRGQGYTF; CDR3nt: TGCGCCAGCAGCTTAGACAGGGGGCAAGGCTACACCTTC
abundance: NA; j_gene: TRBJ1-2; d_gene: TRBD1; v_gene: TRBV4-3; CDR3aa: CASSLDRGVPRTF; CDR3nt: TGCGCCAGCAGCCTCGACAGGGGGGTACCTCGCACCTTC
abundance: NA; j_gene: TRBJ1-5; d_gene: NA; v_gene: TRBV7-2; CDR3aa: CASRPDSSNQPQHF; CDR3nt: TGTGCCAGCAGACCCGACAGTAGCAATCAGCCCCAGCATTTT
abundance: NA; j_gene: TRBJ1-3; d_gene: TRBD1; v_gene: TRBV6-1; CDR3aa: CASSVDRGVGNTIYF; CDR3nt: TGTGCCAGCAGTGTGGACAGGGGTGTTGGAAACACCATATATTTT
abundance: NA; j_gene: TRBJ1-2; d_gene: TRBD1; v_gene: TRBV5-6; CDR3aa: CASSLIQGAWGYTF; CDR3nt: TGTGCCAGCAGCTTGATACAGGGGGCTTGGGGCTACACCTTC
abundance: NA; j_gene: TRBJ2-3; d_gene: TRBD2; v_gene: TRBV4-2; CDR3aa: CASSRAGGPSDTQYF; CDR3nt: TGTGCCAGCAGCCGCGCGGGGGGGCCCTCAGATACGCAGTATTTT
abundance: NA; j_gene: TRBJ1-1; d_gene: NA; v_gene: TRBV5-1; CDR3aa: CASSLRAGAGTEAFF; CDR3nt: TGCGCCAGCAGCTTGCGGGCAGGGGCGGGCACTGAAGCTTTCTTT
abundance: NA; j_gene: TRBJ1-1; d_gene: NA; v_gene: TRBV7-2; CDR3aa: CASRKTGMNTEAFF; CDR3nt: TGTGCCAGCAGAAAAACAGGAATGAACACTGAAGCTTTCTTT
abundance: NA; j_gene: TRBJ2-1; d_gene: TRBD2; v_gene: TRBV9; CDR3aa: CASSAFHSGGGDEQFF; CDR3nt: TGTGCCAGCAGCGCATTCCATAGCGGGGGTGGTGATGAGCAGTTCTTC
abundance: NA; j_gene: TRBJ1-1; d_gene: TRBD1; v_gene: TRBV7-8; CDR3aa: CASSPTTGGTEAFF; CDR3nt: TGTGCCAGCAGCCCGACGACAGGGGGCACTGAAGCTTTCTTT
abundance: NA; j_gene: TRBJ1-2; d_gene: NA; v_gene: TRBV7-3; CDR3aa: CASSLGQNYGYTF; CDR3nt: TGTGCCAGCAGCTTAGGGCAGAACTATGGCTACACCTTC
abundance: NA; j_gene: TRBJ2-6; d_gene: NA; v_gene: TRBV6-5; CDR3aa: CATSRRGGANVLTF; CDR3nt: TGTGCCACCAGTCGGCGGGGAGGGGCCAACGTCCTGACTTTC
abundance: NA; j_gene: TRBJ1-2; d_gene: NA; v_gene: TRBV27; CDR3aa: CASSATGFGYTF; CDR3nt: TGTGCCAGCAGTGCAACAGGGTTTGGCTACACCTTC
abundance: NA; j_gene: TRBJ1-2; d_gene: NA; v_gene: TRBV6-6; CDR3aa: CASSYLLAGPNYGYTF; CDR3nt: TGTGCCAGCAGTTACCTCCTGGCGGGCCCTAACTATGGCTACACCTTC
abundance: NA; j_gene: TRBJ2-3; d_gene: TRBD1; v_gene: TRBV29-1; CDR3aa: CSVEGLGQSSTDTQYF; CDR3nt: TGCAGCGTTGAAGGTTTGGGACAGTCTAGCACAGATACGCAGTATTTT
abundance: NA; j_gene: TRBJ2-2; d_gene: TRBD2; v_gene: TRBV15; CDR3aa: CATSLTGGTGELFF; CDR3nt: TGTGCCACCAGCCTCACGGGGGGGACCGGGGAGCTGTTTTTT
abundance: NA; j_gene: TRBJ2-7; d_gene: NA; v_gene: TRBV27; CDR3aa: CASSFRSGPYEQYF; CDR3nt: TGTGCCAGCAGTTTTCGAAGCGGCCCCTACGAGCAGTACTTC
abundance: NA; j_gene: TRBJ1-2; d_gene: NA; v_gene: TRBV4-3; CDR3aa: CASSPNEGGINYGYTF; CDR3nt: TGCGCCAGCAGCCCCAACGAGGGGGGGATTAACTATGGCTACACCTTC
abundance: once; j_gene: TRBJ2-7; d_gene: TRBD2; v_gene: TRBV7-2; CDR3aa: CASSIRGSGGYSYEQYF; CDR3nt: TGTGCCAGCAGTATCAGGGGTAGCGGGGGGTACTCCTACGAGCAGTACTTC
abundance: NA; j_gene: TRBJ1-6; d_gene: NA; v_gene: TRBV11-2; CDR3aa: CASSLGLRGISSPLHF; CDR3nt: TGTGCCAGCAGCTTAGGATTAAGGGGGATATCTTCACCCCTCCACTTT
abundance: NA; j_gene: TRBJ1-4; d_gene: TRBD1; v_gene: TRBV6-6; CDR3aa: CASSTGTGTGEKLFF; CDR3nt: TGTGCCAGCAGTACCGGGACAGGGACGGGTGAAAAACTGTTTTTT
abundance: NA; j_gene: TRBJ1-3; d_gene: NA; v_gene: TRBV15; CDR3aa: CATSRGNSGNTIYF; CDR3nt: TGTGCCACCAGCAGAGGTAACTCTGGAAACACCATATATTTT
abundance: NA; j_gene: TRBJ1-5; d_gene: NA; v_gene: TRBV7-2; CDR3aa: CASSLTLRSSNQPQHF; CDR3nt: TGTGCCAGCAGCTTAACCCTCCGGAGTAGCAATCAGCCCCAGCATTTT
abundance: NA; j_gene: TRBJ2-5; d_gene: TRBD2; v_gene: TRBV19; CDR3aa: CASSISGGGFGETQYF; CDR3nt: TGTGCCAGTAGTATATCGGGAGGGGGGTTTGGGGAGACCCAGTACTTC
abundance: once; j_gene: TRBJ2-7; d_gene: TRBD1; v_gene: TRBV15; CDR3aa: CATSPLGTGYEQYF; CDR3nt: TGTGCCACCAGCCCCCTAGGGACAGGGTACGAGCAGTACTTC
abundance: NA; j_gene: TRBJ2-1; d_gene: NA; v_gene: TRBV4-1; CDR3aa: CASSQDPVTVSYNEQFF; CDR3nt: TGCGCCAGCAGCCAAGATCCAGTTACAGTCTCCTACAATGAGCAGTTCTTC
abundance: NA; j_gene: TRBJ1-5; d_gene: NA; v_gene: TRBV4-1; CDR3aa: CASSQPLQGMYQPQHF; CDR3nt: TGCGCCAGCAGCCAACCCCTTCAGGGGATGTATCAGCCCCAGCATTTT
abundance: NA; j_gene: TRBJ2-7; d_gene: TRBD1; v_gene: TRBV11-3; CDR3aa: CASSSGSGTGRGEQYF; CDR3nt: TGTGCCAGCAGCAGCGGCTCCGGGACAGGTCGAGGCGAGCAGTACTTC
abundance: once; j_gene: TRBJ1-2; d_gene: TRBD1; v_gene: TRBV7-2; CDR3aa: CASSITGGGYTF; CDR3nt: TGTGCCAGCAGCATCACAGGGGGAGGCTACACCTTC
abundance: NA; j_gene: TRBJ2-7; d_gene: TRBD1; v_gene: TRBV5-5; CDR3aa: CASSVGTGWHEQYF; CDR3nt: TGTGCCAGCAGCGTCGGGACAGGGTGGCACGAGCAGTACTTC
abundance: once; j_gene: TRBJ2-1; d_gene: TRBD1; v_gene: TRBV4-3; CDR3aa: CASSQEPDRGPYNEQFF; CDR3nt: TGCGCCAGCAGCCAAGAACCCGACAGGGGGCCGTACAATGAGCAGTTCTTC
abundance: NA; j_gene: TRBJ1-2; d_gene: NA; v_gene: TRBV7-9; CDR3aa: CASSLASQVSNYGYTF; CDR3nt: TGTGCCAGCAGCTTAGCGTCCCAGGTATCTAACTATGGCTACACCTTC
abundance: NA; j_gene: TRBJ1-4; d_gene: NA; v_gene: TRBV6-6; CDR3aa: CASMGGGNEKLFF; CDR3nt: TGTGCCAGCATGGGGGGTGGTAATGAAAAACTGTTTTTT
abundance: NA; j_gene: TRBJ1-2; d_gene: TRBD1; v_gene: TRBV2; CDR3aa: CASEGDSYGYTF; CDR3nt: TGTGCCAGCGAGGGGGACAGCTATGGCTACACCTTC
abundance: NA; j_gene: TRBJ1-3; d_gene: NA; v_gene: TRBV5-6; CDR3aa: CASSFRGLLTGNTIYF; CDR3nt: TGTGCCAGCAGCTTTAGAGGGTTATTGACTGGAAACACCATATATTTT
abundance: NA; j_gene: TRBJ2-5; d_gene: NA; v_gene: TRBV27; CDR3aa: CASRYTGSQETQYF; CDR3nt: TGTGCCAGCAGATACACAGGGTCCCAAGAGACCCAGTACTTC
abundance: NA; j_gene: TRBJ2-2; d_gene: TRBD2; v_gene: TRBV7-3; CDR3aa: CASSLSGGGTGELFF; CDR3nt: TGTGCCAGCAGCTTAAGCGGGGGGGGAACCGGGGAGCTGTTTTTT
abundance: once; j_gene: TRBJ1-1; d_gene: TRBD1; v_gene: TRBV6-5; CDR3aa: CASRADRGGTEAFF; CDR3nt: TGTGCCAGCAGGGCTGACAGGGGGGGCACTGAAGCTTTCTTT
abundance: NA; j_gene: TRBJ2-2; d_gene: NA; v_gene: TRBV5-6; CDR3aa: CASSLFNRNTGELFF; CDR3nt: TGTGCCAGCAGCTTGTTTAACAGAAACACCGGGGAGCTGTTTTTT
abundance: once; j_gene: TRBJ2-1; d_gene: TRBD2; v_gene: TRBV9; CDR3aa: CASSRPVAGAHNEQFF; CDR3nt: TGTGCCAGCAGCCGTCCGGTAGCGGGGGCCCACAATGAGCAGTTCTTC
abundance: NA; j_gene: TRBJ2-3; d_gene: NA; v_gene: TRBV7-2; CDR3aa: CASSLGGISTDTQYF; CDR3nt: TGTGCCAGCAGCTTGGGGGGAATTAGCACAGATACGCAGTATTTT
abundance: NA; j_gene: TRBJ1-2; d_gene: NA; v_gene: TRBV7-2; CDR3aa: CASSPEGVGYGYTF; CDR3nt: TGTGCCAGCAGCCCAGAAGGGGTCGGCTATGGCTACACCTTC
abundance: NA; j_gene: TRBJ1-1; d_gene: TRBD1; v_gene: TRBV6-1; CDR3aa: CASSDTASGGGWYTEAFF; CDR3nt: TGTGCCAGCAGTGATACGGCCTCAGGGGGCGGATGGTACACTGAAGCTTTCTTT
abundance: NA; j_gene: TRBJ1-6; d_gene: NA; v_gene: TRBV11-2; CDR3aa: CASSLDRSSPLHF; CDR3nt: TGTGCCAGCAGCTTAGACAGGTCATCACCCCTCCACTTT
abundance: NA; j_gene: TRBJ1-2; d_gene: NA; v_gene: TRBV6-6; CDR3aa: CASSWGQGYTF; CDR3nt: TGTGCCAGCAGTTGGGGACAAGGCTACACCTTC
abundance: few; j_gene: TRBJ1-4; d_gene: NA; v_gene: TRBV4-3; CDR3aa: CASSQDGEGLGEKLFF; CDR3nt: TGCGCCAGCAGCCAAGATGGCGAGGGACTGGGGGAAAAACTGTTTTTT
abundance: NA; j_gene: TRBJ1-1; d_gene: NA; v_gene: TRBV27; CDR3aa: CASSWSGNAEAFF; CDR3nt: TGTGCCAGCAGTTGGTCGGGGAACGCTGAAGCTTTCTTT
abundance: NA; j_gene: TRBJ2-3; d_gene: TRBD2; v_gene: TRBV29-1; CDR3aa: CSAAAGGGTDTQYF; CDR3nt: TGCAGCGCCGCAGCGGGGGGAGGCACAGATACGCAGTATTTT